Listed below are T cell receptor beta chains from one sample, sequenced in a study of T cell repertoires in ileal Crohn's disease. Sequencing was performed with immunoSEQ multiplex PCR; in TCRdb, only in-frame clones are kept and a portion is missing. The sample yields 13,000 to 15,000 clones, around 78% seen once. Sequenced: ileal tissue. The receptor set was obtained from an adult with Crohn's disease. Each CDR3 is given with its conserved first and last residue. The D gene is left open where the match is weak. Only part of the rows carry a size: once, few, many, or a class if the clone is expanded.

j_gene: TRBJ2-1
d_gene: .
abundance: once
v_gene: TRBV27
CDR3nt: TGTGCCAGCAGTTTTGCTAATGAGCAGTTCTTC
CDR3aa: CASSFANEQFF

j_gene: TRBJ2-7
d_gene: .
abundance: .
v_gene: TRBV9
CDR3nt: TGTGCCAGCAGCCCCTCGACTACGGGCGAGCAGTACTTC
CDR3aa: CASSPSTTGEQYF

j_gene: TRBJ1-1
d_gene: .
abundance: .
v_gene: TRBV27
CDR3nt: TGTGCCAGCAGTTCGAATACAGGGTCGAACACTGAAGCTTTCTTT
CDR3aa: CASSSNTGSNTEAFF

j_gene: TRBJ1-2
d_gene: TRBD1
abundance: once
v_gene: TRBV19
CDR3nt: TGTGCCAGTAGTATAGGAGGTCTGGACAGGGGTTCCTATGGCTACACCTTC
CDR3aa: CASSIGGLDRGSYGYTF

j_gene: TRBJ2-5
d_gene: TRBD2
abundance: once
v_gene: TRBV5-1
CDR3nt: TGCGCCAGCAGCTTGGCGCTAGCGGGGGTCGGGCAAGAGACCCAGTACTTC
CDR3aa: CASSLALAGVGQETQYF

j_gene: TRBJ2-2
d_gene: .
abundance: .
v_gene: TRBV6-1
CDR3nt: TGTGCCAGCAGTGTGAAAGGGCGAAACACCGGGGAGCTGTTTTTT
CDR3aa: CASSVKGRNTGELFF

j_gene: TRBJ2-7
d_gene: .
abundance: .
v_gene: TRBV28
CDR3nt: TGTGCCAGCAGTTTAGGCTCCCCCGACGAGCAGTACTTC
CDR3aa: CASSLGSPDEQYF

j_gene: TRBJ2-1
d_gene: TRBD2
abundance: .
v_gene: TRBV7-2
CDR3nt: TGTGCCAGCAGCTACCGACTAGCGGGAGGGTTCTACAATGAGCAGTTCTTC
CDR3aa: CASSYRLAGGFYNEQFF

j_gene: TRBJ1-5
d_gene: TRBD1
abundance: .
v_gene: TRBV15
CDR3nt: TGTGCCACCAGCAATTTCAGCTACAGGGGGCGCCAAGGCAATCAGCCCCAGCATTTT
CDR3aa: CATSNFSYRGRQGNQPQHF

j_gene: TRBJ1-5
d_gene: .
abundance: .
v_gene: TRBV6-1
CDR3nt: TGTGCCAGCTGGGACATGGGGGATCAGCCCCAGCATTTT
CDR3aa: CASWDMGDQPQHF

j_gene: TRBJ1-2
d_gene: TRBD1
abundance: .
v_gene: TRBV5-4
CDR3nt: TGTGCCAGCAGCTATAACAGGGGAGGCGGCTATGGCTACACCTTC
CDR3aa: CASSYNRGGGYGYTF

j_gene: TRBJ2-2
d_gene: TRBD2
abundance: few
v_gene: TRBV5-8
CDR3nt: TGTGCCATGCACGGACTAGCGAAAACCGGGGAGCTGTTTTTT
CDR3aa: CAMHGLAKTGELFF

j_gene: TRBJ1-3
d_gene: .
abundance: once
v_gene: TRBV7-9
CDR3nt: TGTGCCAGCAGCTTACGGAATTCTGGTGGAAACACCATATATTTT
CDR3aa: CASSLRNSGGNTIYF

j_gene: TRBJ1-4
d_gene: .
abundance: .
v_gene: TRBV30
CDR3nt: TGTGCCTGGGAACAGGATAATGAAAAACTGTTTTTT
CDR3aa: CAWEQDNEKLFF

j_gene: TRBJ2-3
d_gene: .
abundance: .
v_gene: TRBV7-2
CDR3nt: TGTGCCAGCAGCTCCCTAGGGACTAGCACAGATACGCAGTATTTT
CDR3aa: CASSSLGTSTDTQYF

j_gene: TRBJ1-5
d_gene: .
abundance: .
v_gene: TRBV5-8
CDR3nt: TGTGCCAGCAGCGCAGGGTCCTACGGGGGTCAGCCCCAGCATTTT
CDR3aa: CASSAGSYGGQPQHF

j_gene: TRBJ1-6
d_gene: .
abundance: .
v_gene: TRBV30
CDR3nt: TGTGCCTGGAGTCAACAAAGAAATTCACCCCTCCACTTT
CDR3aa: CAWSQQRNSPLHF

j_gene: TRBJ1-1
d_gene: .
abundance: .
v_gene: TRBV15
CDR3nt: TGTGCCACCAAGGGGTCCTACACTGAAGCTTTCTTT
CDR3aa: CATKGSYTEAFF

j_gene: TRBJ2-7
d_gene: TRBD1
abundance: .
v_gene: TRBV7-2
CDR3nt: TGTGCCAGCACCCCAGGACAGGGGGGGCCCTACGAGCAGTACTTC
CDR3aa: CASTPGQGGPYEQYF

j_gene: TRBJ1-1
d_gene: .
abundance: .
v_gene: TRBV29-1
CDR3nt: TGCAGCGTTGACGCAGGCACTGAAGCTTTCTTT
CDR3aa: CSVDAGTEAFF

j_gene: TRBJ2-7
d_gene: .
abundance: .
v_gene: TRBV4-3
CDR3nt: TGCGCCAGCAGCCTACTTAACGGCTACGAGCAGTACTTC
CDR3aa: CASSLLNGYEQYF

j_gene: TRBJ2-7
d_gene: TRBD1
abundance: .
v_gene: TRBV7-2
CDR3nt: TGTGCCAGCAGCCAGAAGACAGGGGGCCTCTACGAGCAGTACTTC
CDR3aa: CASSQKTGGLYEQYF

j_gene: TRBJ2-7
d_gene: TRBD1
abundance: .
v_gene: TRBV15
CDR3nt: TGTGCCACCAGCAGGGACCGGGACAGGGGAAACTACGAGCAGTACTTC
CDR3aa: CATSRDRDRGNYEQYF

j_gene: TRBJ2-7
d_gene: .
abundance: .
v_gene: TRBV6-6
CDR3nt: TGTGCCAGCAGACCACATGGGGTCGGCGAGCAGTACTTC
CDR3aa: CASRPHGVGEQYF

j_gene: TRBJ2-1
d_gene: TRBD2
abundance: medium-sized
v_gene: TRBV5-6
CDR3nt: TGTGCCAGCAGCTTGAGGTCTGTACTAGCGGGGGCCGAGCAGTTCTTC
CDR3aa: CASSLRSVLAGAEQFF

j_gene: TRBJ1-6
d_gene: TRBD1
abundance: .
v_gene: TRBV27
CDR3nt: TGTGCCAGCAGTCTCGGGACAGGGCTCTCCTATAATTCACCCCTCCACTTT
CDR3aa: CASSLGTGLSYNSPLHF

j_gene: TRBJ1-3
d_gene: .
abundance: .
v_gene: TRBV14
CDR3nt: TGTGCCAGCAGCCCCACCTGGGCCTCTGGAAACACCATATATTTT
CDR3aa: CASSPTWASGNTIYF

j_gene: TRBJ1-5
d_gene: .
abundance: .
v_gene: TRBV19
CDR3nt: TGTGCCAGTAGTATCTGGGGGCAACATAGCAATCAGCCCCAGCATTTT
CDR3aa: CASSIWGQHSNQPQHF

j_gene: TRBJ1-1
d_gene: .
abundance: once
v_gene: TRBV21-1
CDR3nt: TGTGCCAGCAGCAAAAGGATGCCCCACTTTGAGGAGGAGAACACTGAAGCTTTCTTT
CDR3aa: CASSKRMPHFEEENTEAFF

j_gene: TRBJ2-7
d_gene: TRBD2
abundance: .
v_gene: TRBV7-6
CDR3nt: TGTGCCAGCAGCTCGACTAGCAGGGAGCAGTACTTC
CDR3aa: CASSSTSREQYF

j_gene: TRBJ1-1
d_gene: TRBD1
abundance: .
v_gene: TRBV5-1
CDR3nt: TGCGCCAGCAGCTCGGACAGGCACAACACTGAAGCTTTCTTT
CDR3aa: CASSSDRHNTEAFF

j_gene: TRBJ2-7
d_gene: .
abundance: .
v_gene: TRBV6-1
CDR3nt: TGTGCCAGCAGTGAATACGTCCGGGGCAGGGGCAGCTCCTACGAGCAGTACTTC
CDR3aa: CASSEYVRGRGSSYEQYF

j_gene: TRBJ1-2
d_gene: .
abundance: .
v_gene: TRBV27
CDR3nt: TGTGCCAGCAGTTTGCGGGGGATCTATGGCTACACCTTC
CDR3aa: CASSLRGIYGYTF

j_gene: TRBJ2-5
d_gene: .
abundance: .
v_gene: TRBV10-1
CDR3nt: TGCGCCAGCAGTAAAACAGGATTGGGGGAGACCCAGTACTTC
CDR3aa: CASSKTGLGETQYF

j_gene: TRBJ2-5
d_gene: .
abundance: .
v_gene: TRBV11-3
CDR3nt: TGTGCCAGCAGCTTCCGAGGGGCGGCAGGCGAGACCCAGTACTTC
CDR3aa: CASSFRGAAGETQYF

j_gene: TRBJ2-1
d_gene: TRBD1
abundance: .
v_gene: TRBV7-9
CDR3nt: TGTGCCAGCAGCTTAGGTGCAGGGGGATACAATGAGCAGTTCTTC
CDR3aa: CASSLGAGGYNEQFF

j_gene: TRBJ2-2
d_gene: .
abundance: few
v_gene: TRBV5-1
CDR3nt: TGCGCCAGCAGCTTGGAGACTGGGGTAAACACCGGGGAGCTGTTTTTT
CDR3aa: CASSLETGVNTGELFF

j_gene: TRBJ1-5
d_gene: .
abundance: .
v_gene: TRBV30
CDR3nt: TGTGCCTGGAGTCCTGGAAATCAGCCCCAGCATTTT
CDR3aa: CAWSPGNQPQHF

j_gene: TRBJ2-5
d_gene: .
abundance: .
v_gene: TRBV19
CDR3nt: TGTGCCAGTAGCTTAACTTATCGAGAGACCCAGTACTTC
CDR3aa: CASSLTYRETQYF

j_gene: TRBJ1-6
d_gene: .
abundance: .
v_gene: TRBV30
CDR3nt: TGTGCCTGGACCCGAGGGGACACGAATTCACCCCTCCACTTT
CDR3aa: CAWTRGDTNSPLHF

j_gene: TRBJ2-3
d_gene: .
abundance: .
v_gene: TRBV11-2
CDR3nt: TGTGCCAGCAGCCCCCCCTCGCGTCGGGTGGCAGATACGCAGTATTTT
CDR3aa: CASSPPSRRVADTQYF

j_gene: TRBJ2-1
d_gene: TRBD2
abundance: .
v_gene: TRBV11-2
CDR3nt: TGTGCCAGCAGCTTGGAGACTAGCGGTCAGGAAGAGCAGTTCTTC
CDR3aa: CASSLETSGQEEQFF

j_gene: TRBJ2-7
d_gene: .
abundance: .
v_gene: TRBV28
CDR3nt: TGTGCCAGCAGTACGAGGAGGTACCACTACGAGCAGTACTTC
CDR3aa: CASSTRRYHYEQYF

j_gene: TRBJ1-1
d_gene: TRBD1
abundance: medium-sized
v_gene: TRBV5-6
CDR3nt: TGTGCCAGCAGCCGATCACCAGGGGGCGCTGGCACTGAAGCTTTCTTT
CDR3aa: CASSRSPGGAGTEAFF

j_gene: TRBJ2-7
d_gene: TRBD2
abundance: .
v_gene: TRBV4-1
CDR3nt: TGCGCCAGCAGCCTTGTTGAGGCTAGCGGGCCTCTGTACGAGCAGTACTTC
CDR3aa: CASSLVEASGPLYEQYF

j_gene: TRBJ2-1
d_gene: TRBD2
abundance: .
v_gene: TRBV18
CDR3nt: TGTGCCAGCTCACCAATGTCGAGCGGGGGGTTCAATGAGCAGTTCTTC
CDR3aa: CASSPMSSGGFNEQFF

j_gene: TRBJ2-5
d_gene: TRBD2
abundance: .
v_gene: TRBV10-3
CDR3nt: TGTGCCACCGGGACTAGCGGGATACCTCAAGAGACCCAGTACTTC
CDR3aa: CATGTSGIPQETQYF

j_gene: TRBJ2-3
d_gene: .
abundance: few
v_gene: TRBV6-1
CDR3nt: TGTGCCAGCAGTGAAGCGGAGGGGGCGACGCAGTATTTT
CDR3aa: CASSEAEGATQYF

j_gene: TRBJ2-2
d_gene: TRBD1
abundance: few
v_gene: TRBV7-6
CDR3nt: TGTGCCAGCAGCTTAGCACCGGGACAGGGAACGGCCGGGGAGCTGTTTTTT
CDR3aa: CASSLAPGQGTAGELFF

j_gene: TRBJ1-6
d_gene: TRBD1
abundance: .
v_gene: TRBV6-5
CDR3nt: TGTGCCAGCAGTTACCTCGGGGACAGGGGTCGCTCACCCCTCCACTTT
CDR3aa: CASSYLGDRGRSPLHF